Reported below is one T cell receptor (beta chain). Its target is not known. The data belong to a study of OX40 agonist ivuxolimab in advanced cancers. Across the study: The dose of intravenous ivuxolimab that patients received every 2 weeks ranged from 0.01 to 10 mg/kg. In three patients, partial responses were observed, one with hepatocellular carcinoma and two with cutaneous melanoma. Findings and caveats of the study: On average, a greater number of expanded clones characterised CD8+ T cells relative to CD4+. Nonresponders included some who also had low normalized T-cell clonal expansion.

V was shortened by 1 base and J by 3 bases, with 9 bases between the two germline ends. The germline V gene has CDR1 SEHNR and CDR2 FQNEAQ (reference sequence). This CDR3 has 15 amino acids. Profiling relied on immunoSEQ multiplex PCR, and the TCRdb table lists in-frame clones only, not all of them. The sample contains tens of thousands of clones, roughly 85% of which appear only once. The sequence came from an adult with an advanced solid tumor such as melanoma, head and neck, liver or kidney cancer. The rearrangement joins TRBV7-9 to TRBJ2-2; a weak D match, TRBD2 (5 bases). Sequencing was performed on CD4+ or CD8+ T cells sorted from blood, taken in a trial of the OX40 agonist ivuxolimab. The CDR3 loop reads CASSLGSADTGELFF. The CDR3 DNA follows: TGTGCCAGCAGCTTAGGTAGCGCCGACACCGGGGAGCTGTTTTTT.